This T cell receptor (beta chain) was retrieved from a study of T cell changes during pregnancy in multiple sclerosis. CDR3 size: 15 residues. From germline, CDR1 is LNHDA and CDR2 SQIVND (reference sequence). The germline V and J ends were trimmed by 5 bases and 2 bases, with 15 bases remaining between them. TCRdb's copy holds only in-frame clones and misses some; the assay was immunoSEQ multiplex PCR. The data show roughly 17,000 clones, over 75% seen once. Sequenced here: CD8+ T cells from peripheral blood mononuclear cells, sampled after pregnancy. The chain links TRBV19 to TRBJ1-2; D ambiguous. The sequence was obtained from a female donor with multiple sclerosis, enrolled in a pregnancy study. The CDR3 region is CASSYPGSSNYGYTF. CDR3 coding DNA: TGTGCCAGTAGTTACCCCGGGTCCTCCAACTATGGCTACACCTTC. The full variable domain, with the rest looked up from reference TRBV19 and TRBJ1-2, is DGGITQSPKYLFRKEGQNVTLSCEQNLNHDAMYWYRQDPGQGLRLIYYSQIVNDFQKGDIAEGYSVSREKKESFPLTVTSAQKNPTAFYLCASSYPGSSNYGYTFGSGTRLTVV.